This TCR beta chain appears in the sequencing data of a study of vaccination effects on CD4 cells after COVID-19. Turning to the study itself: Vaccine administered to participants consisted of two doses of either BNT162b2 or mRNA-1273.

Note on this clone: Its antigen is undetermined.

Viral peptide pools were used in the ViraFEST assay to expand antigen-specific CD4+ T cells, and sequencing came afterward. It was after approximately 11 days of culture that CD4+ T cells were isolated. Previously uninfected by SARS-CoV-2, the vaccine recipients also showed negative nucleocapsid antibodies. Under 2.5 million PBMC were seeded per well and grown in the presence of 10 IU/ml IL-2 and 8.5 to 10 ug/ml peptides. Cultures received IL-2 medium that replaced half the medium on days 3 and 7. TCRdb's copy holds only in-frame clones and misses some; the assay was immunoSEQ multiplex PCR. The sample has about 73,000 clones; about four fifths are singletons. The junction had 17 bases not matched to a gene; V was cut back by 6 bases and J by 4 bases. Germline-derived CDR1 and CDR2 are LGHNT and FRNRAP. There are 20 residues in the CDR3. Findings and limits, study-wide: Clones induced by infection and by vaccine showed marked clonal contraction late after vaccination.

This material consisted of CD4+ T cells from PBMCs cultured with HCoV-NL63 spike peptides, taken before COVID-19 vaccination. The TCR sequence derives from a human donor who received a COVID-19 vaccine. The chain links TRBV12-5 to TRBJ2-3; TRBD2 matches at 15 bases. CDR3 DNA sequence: TGTGCTAGTGGCCCTACCGGACTAGCGGGGGGGCCTGGAGGGGCAGATACGCAGTATTTT. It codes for CASGPTGLAGGPGGADTQYF.